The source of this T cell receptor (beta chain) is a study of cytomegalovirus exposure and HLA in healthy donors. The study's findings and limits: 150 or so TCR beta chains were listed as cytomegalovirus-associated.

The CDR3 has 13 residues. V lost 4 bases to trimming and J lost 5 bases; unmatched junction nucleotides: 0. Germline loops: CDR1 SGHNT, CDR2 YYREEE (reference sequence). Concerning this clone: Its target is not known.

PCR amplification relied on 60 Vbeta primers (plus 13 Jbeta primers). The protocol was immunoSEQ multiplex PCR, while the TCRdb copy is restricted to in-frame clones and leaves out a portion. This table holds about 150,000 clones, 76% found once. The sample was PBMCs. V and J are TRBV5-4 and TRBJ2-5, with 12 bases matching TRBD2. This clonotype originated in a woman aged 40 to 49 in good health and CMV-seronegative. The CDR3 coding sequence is TGTGCCAGCAGCGGACTAGCGGGGGAGACCCAGTACTTC. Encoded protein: CASSGLAGETQYF.